The 14 T cell receptor beta chains in this list originate from one sample, sequenced in a study of T-cell memory formation after mild COVID-19. Via MiXCR, TCRdb re-called the 5' RACE reads, giving one row per CDR3 protein. The sample lists 450,000 to 650,000 distinct CDR3 sequences; roughly 22% were seen once. Sequencing input: PBMCs or a T cell subset sorted from them (not recorded which). All receptors come from an adult woman who had mild COVID-19 (a few samples of this study predate the infection). Cell type and time point are not known.

This clonotype was seen a handful of times. The rearrangement joins TRBV6-1 to TRBJ1-2; 7 bases map to TRBD1. The germline CDR1 and CDR2 sequences are MNHNS and SASEGT. This CDR3 contains 13 residues. J was trimmed by 2 bases and V by 8 bases; bases with no gene match: 5. CDR3 amino acids: CASRRGVNYGYTF. For the CDR3, the DNA is TGTGCCAGCCGCAGGGGGGTCAACTATGGCTACACCTTC.

The chain employs TRBV23-1 and TRBJ2-3; D is undetermined. TRBV23-1 is an ORF, with its function uncertain. V was clipped by 0 bases and J by 9 bases, with 16 bases between them. The CDR3 loop spans 15 amino acids. The CDR3 here is CASSQSRSIWKTQYF. The CDR3 DNA reads as TGCGCCAGCAGTCAATCGAGATCAATCTGGAAAACGCAGTATTTT.

This clonotype was picked up a small number of times. The rearrangement links TRBV29-1 to TRBJ2-7; TRBD1 aligns across 7 bases. The CDR3 is 13 residues long. The germline V gene has CDR1 SQVTM and CDR2 ANQGSEA. V shed 6 bases and J 2 bases; nucleotides not matched to a gene: 7. The CDR3 loop is CSVRYRGTYEQYF. The CDR3 DNA follows: TGCAGCGTAAGATACAGGGGTACCTACGAGCAGTACTTC.

Remarks on this clonotype: Since a much larger clone is just one base distant, this may be a read error. The J gene is TRBJ2-7, the V gene TRBV6-2 or TRBV6-3, with no clear D. Deletions cut 2 bases from V and 3 bases from J, with 5 bases between. The CDR3 runs 12 residues. Germline lookup yields CDR1 MNHEY and CDR2 SVGEGT. In DNA form, the CDR3 reads TGTGCCAGCAGTTACGGGGTCTACGAGCAGTACTTC. As protein: CASSYGVYEQYF.

In this sample, this clonotype turned up a few times. This chain connects TRBV24-1 to TRBJ2-5; possibly TRBD2 for D (7 bases). The germline CDR1 and CDR2 sequences are KGHDR and SFDVKD. Trimming removed 1 base from V and 4 bases from J, with 12 bases in between. This CDR3 comprises 15 residues. Here the CDR3 reads CATSDLTGRGETQYF. The CDR3 region has the DNA TGTGCCACCAGTGATTTAACAGGGAGGGGAGAGACCCAGTACTTC.

This clonotype was counted ten times or more. The chain carries TRBV12-3 or TRBV12-4 and TRBJ2-2; D is ambiguous. V was cut by 6 bases and J by 4 bases, with 6 bases left in between. The length of the CDR3 is 12 residues. The CDR3 is CASRNTTGELFF. For the CDR3, the DNA is TGTGCCAGCAGGAATACCACCGGGGAGCTGTTTTTT.

This clonotype was observed a few times. The chain couples TRBV19 to TRBJ2-7, with D possibly called TRBD1 or TRBD2 (5 bases each). The CDR3 is 15 amino acids. CDR1 and CDR2 from the germline V gene are LNHDA and SQIVND (reference sequence). V lost 5 bases, J lost 1 base, and 15 bases lay in between. The CDR3 loop reads CASSFEGKASYEQYF. CDR3 bases: TGTGCCAGTAGTTTCGAGGGGAAGGCTTCCTACGAGCAGTACTTC.

The CDR3 DNA reads as TGTGCCTGGACCAGCGGGGCCCAGAATCAGCCCCAGCATTTT. It specifies CAWTSGAQNQPQHF. The chain couples TRBV30 to TRBJ1-5; possibly TRBD1 for D (5 bases). The CDR3 runs to 14 residues. Germline V gene data show CDR1 as GTSNPN and CDR2 as SVGIG (reference sequence). V shed 4 bases and J shed 4 bases, with 14 bases lying between them.

In its sample, this clonotype was seen many times. The V and J genes are TRBV5-1 and TRBJ1-5, with D possibly matching TRBD1 (5 bases). Trimming removed 0 bases from V and 7 bases from J, with 11 bases in between. The CDR3 length is 14 residues. Germline V gene sequence: CDR1 SGHRS, CDR2 YFSETQ. CDR3 residues: CASSLGGVGQPQHF. In nucleotides, the CDR3 is TGCGCCAGCAGCTTGGGAGGGGTTGGACAGCCCCAGCATTTT.

This clonotype has just a few counts. This rearrangement joins TRBV6-5 to TRBJ2-2; 7 nucleotides match TRBD2. The V and J ends lost 5 bases and 4 bases, in that order; junction bases with no gene match: 7. Germline lookup yields CDR1 MNHEY and CDR2 SVGAGI. The length of the CDR3 is 15 residues. CDR3 region: CASSISGTGTGELFF. The CDR3 region has the DNA TGTGCCAGCAGTATCAGCGGGACTGGCACCGGGGAGCTGTTTTTT.

This clonotype turned up a few times. V and J are TRBV5-1 and TRBJ1-2; TRBD1 matches at 8 bases. Germline loops: CDR1 SGHRS, CDR2 YFSETQ. The V gene end was trimmed by 8 bases and the J gene end by 3 bases; junction bases not matched to a gene: 3. The CDR3 is 12 amino acids. The CDR3 here is CASSDRDYGYTF. In nucleotides, the CDR3 is TGCGCCAGTTCGGACAGGGACTATGGCTACACCTTC.

There are a few counts of this clonotype. This chain connects TRBV12-3 or TRBV12-4 to TRBJ2-2; the D gene is possibly TRBD1 (6 bases). CDR3 length: 13 amino acids. Trimming pared 6 bases from V and 4 bases from J, leaving 9 bases between. The CDR3 loop reads CASRGHFTGELFF. The CDR3 DNA is TGTGCCAGCAGGGGACACTTCACCGGGGAGCTGTTTTTT.

The V and J genes are TRBV5-1 and TRBJ1-1; D is ambiguous. Germline lookup yields CDR1 SGHRS and CDR2 YFSETQ. The CDR3 totals 12 residues. V gave up 5 bases and J gave up 9 bases, with 14 bases separating them. The CDR3 reads CASRHAQSKAFF. CDR3 in DNA: TGCGCCAGCAGGCACGCCCAGAGTAAAGCTTTCTTT.

V and J are TRBV7-9 and TRBJ2-7, with 9 bases identical to TRBD1. The germline V gene has CDR1 SEHNR and CDR2 FQNEAQ (reference sequence). There are 15 residues in the CDR3. The junction had 7 bases not matched to a gene; V was cut back by 5 bases and J by 2 bases. The CDR3 region is CASSGGDRAPYEQYF. Here the CDR3 DNA reads TGTGCCAGCAGCGGCGGGGACAGGGCTCCCTACGAGCAGTACTTC. Filled out from reference TRBV7-9 and TRBJ2-7, the complete variable domain reads DTGVSQNPRHKITKRGQNVTFRCDPISEHNRLYWYRQTLGQGPEFLTYFQNEAQLEKSRLLSDRFSAERPKGSFSTLEIQRTEQGDSAMYLCASSGGDRAPYEQYFGPGTRLTVT.